The 24 T cell receptor beta chains below come from one sample, sequenced in a study of blood T cell repertoires in COVID-19 (dated by TCRdb to the early 2020s). Libraries were made using the immunoSEQ multiplex PCR assay. TCRdb mirrors the immuneACCESS table, restricted to in-frame sequences. Some clones are absent from its copies; in checked studies, under half trace to an unresolved V gene, and the reason for the others is unknown. Across this sample there are 54,000 or so clones, with roughly four fifths seen only once. The ten biggest clones cover around 1.9% of the sample. The sequenced material came from peripheral blood. The receptors originated from an older woman with acute or convalescent COVID-19.

The gene calls are TRBV12-3 or TRBV12-4 and TRBJ1-1; possibly TRBD1 for D (5 bases). Trimming pared 6 bases from V and 2 bases from J, leaving 10 bases between. The CDR3 contains 13 residues. DNA of the CDR3: TGTGCCAGCAGAGAACAGGTTAACACTGAAGCTTTCTTT. Translating it yields CASREQVNTEAFF.

The chain joins TRBV6-1 to TRBJ2-1; 7 bases are a match to TRBD1. CDR1 MNHNS and CDR2 SASEGT come from the germline V gene. V trimming: 4 bases; J trimming: 3 bases; junction bases outside the gene matches: 3. The CDR3 extends over 14 amino acids. DNA of the CDR3: TGTGCCAGCAGTGTAGCAGGGGGCTACAATGAGCAGTTCTTC. This translates into CASSVAGGYNEQFF.

The chain combines TRBV5-6 with TRBJ1-5; 7 bases are a match to TRBD1. The CDR3 length is 14 residues. With V trimmed by 4 bases and J by 3 bases, 4 bases remained unmatched. CDR1 SGHDT and CDR2 YYEEEE come from the germline V gene. The CDR3 protein is CASSRGGINQPQHF. The CDR3 coding sequence is TGTGCCAGCAGCCGAGGGGGCATCAATCAGCCCCAGCATTTT.

This clone turned up a few times. The chain uses TRBV7-6 and TRBJ1-5; 8 bases fit TRBD1. The CDR3 runs to 15 residues. After removal of 5 bases from V and 3 bases from J, the junction contained 6 bases not matched to a gene. Germline V gene sequence: CDR1 SGHVS, CDR2 FNYEAQ. The CDR3: CASSPGQGNNQPQHF. The CDR3 DNA follows: TGTGCCAGCAGCCCAGGACAGGGTAACAATCAGCCCCAGCATTTT.

The chain uses TRBV6-2 or TRBV6-3 and TRBJ1-1; a possible D gene is TRBD1 (6 bases). Germline V lookup: CDR1 MNHEY, CDR2 SVGEGT. The length of the CDR3 is 14 residues. V was pared by 5 bases and J by 4 bases, with 14 bases between. The CDR3 sequence: CASSRTAGGTEAFF. As DNA, the CDR3 is TGTGCCAGCAGTCGGACAGCGGGGGGCACTGAAGCTTTCTTT.

The J gene is TRBJ2-6, the V gene TRBV7-2, with D perhaps TRBD1 (6 bases). The length of the CDR3 is 13 residues. Germline CDR1 is SGHTA and CDR2 is FQGNSA. V was shortened by 5 bases and J by 13 bases, with 15 bases between the two germline ends. CDR3 bases: TGTGCCAGCAGCACAACAGGGTTACGGGTCCTGACTTTC. This codes for CASSTTGLRVLTF.

The genes are TRBV3-1 (or the pseudogene TRBV3-2) and TRBJ1-6; no reliable D call. This CDR3 contains 16 residues. V lost 5 bases and J 5 bases, leaving 16 bases between the germline ends. In germline, CDR1 is LGHDT, CDR2 YNNKEL (reference sequence). The DNA for the CDR3 is TGTGCCAGCAGCTGGTTGGCTCCCATTCATAATTCACCCCTCCACTTT. Translating gives CASSWLAPIHNSPLHF.

The V and J genes are TRBV7-9 and TRBJ1-2; D may be TRBD1 (5 bases). The CDR3 length is 15 residues. V was trimmed by 1 base and J by 2 bases, leaving 11 bases between them. Germline CDR1 reads SEHNR; CDR2 reads FQNEAQ (reference sequence). The CDR3: CASSLGEGINYGYTF. CDR3 nucleotides: TGTGCCAGCAGCTTAGGGGAGGGGATCAACTATGGCTACACCTTC.

The CDR3 loop is CASSVEAGWFVTQYF. In nucleotides, the CDR3 is TGTGCCAGCAGCGTAGAGGCGGGCTGGTTTGTGACCCAGTACTTC. This chain joins TRBV9 and TRBJ2-5, with D tentatively TRBD2 (5 bases). Trimming pared 0 bases from V and 7 bases from J, leaving 16 bases between. Germline V lookup: CDR1 SGDLS, CDR2 YYNGEE. There are 15 residues in the CDR3.

This clone was observed a handful of times. The V call is TRBV5-1, the J call TRBJ1-2; no reliable D call. CDR3 length equals 12 residues. Trimming removed 4 bases from V and 10 bases from J, with 14 bases in between. In germline, CDR1 is SGHRS, CDR2 YFSETQ. The CDR3 coding sequence is TGCGCCAGCAGCGAGGAACGCTTATCCTACACCTTC. Translated, it gives CASSEERLSYTF.

The CDR3: CASSTRSSGRNNEQFF. The CDR3 DNA follows: TGTGCCAGCAGCACCCGCTCTAGCGGAAGGAACAATGAGCAGTTCTTC. The V and J genes are TRBV7-9 and TRBJ2-1; 7 positions agree with TRBD2. Trimming at V came to 5 bases and at J to 5 bases, leaving 12 bases not matched to a gene. The CDR3 totals 16 residues. Per germline, CDR1 SEHNR and CDR2 FQNEAQ (reference sequence). The variable domain in full, with the rest retrieved from reference TRBV7-9 and TRBJ2-1, is DTGVSQNPRHKITKRGQNVTFRCDPISEHNRLYWYRQTLGQGPEFLTYFQNEAQLEKSRLLSDRFSAERPKGSFSTLEIQRTEQGDSAMYLCASSTRSSGRNNEQFFGPGTRLTVL.

This chain links TRBV29-1 with TRBJ2-7; TRBD2 agrees at 9 bases. This CDR3 is built from 15 residues. J lost 1 base, V lost 5 bases, and 9 bases had no gene match. Germline V gene sequence: CDR1 SQVTM, CDR2 ANQGSEA. The CDR3 region is CSVYAGGTLSYEQYF. The CDR3 DNA reads TGCAGCGTTTACGCGGGGGGGACGCTGTCCTACGAGCAGTACTTC.

The chain carries TRBV3-1 (or the pseudogene TRBV3-2) and TRBJ2-1, with TRBD2 matching over 9 bases. The ends lost 0 bases at V and 6 bases at J; junction bases unmatched: 12. This CDR3 is built from 18 residues. In germline, CDR1 is LGHDT, CDR2 YNNKEL (reference sequence). CDR3 residues: CASSQDSLIAGVFNEQFF. Written as DNA, the CDR3 is TGTGCCAGCAGCCAAGATTCCCTTATAGCGGGAGTATTCAATGAGCAGTTCTTC.

The rearrangement uses TRBV6-2 or TRBV6-3 and TRBJ2-7; tentatively, D is TRBD1 (6 bases). V lost 5 bases to trimming and J lost 3 bases, with 11 bases between them. The germline V gene has CDR1 MNHEY and CDR2 SVGEGT. The CDR3 is 13 residues long. The DNA for the CDR3 is TGTGCCAGCAGTGACCGACAGGTCTACGAGCAGTACTTC. It is translated as CASSDRQVYEQYF.

V and J are TRBV30 and TRBJ2-1, with D maybe TRBD2 (6 bases). V gave up 6 bases and J gave up 6 bases, with 15 bases separating them. The CDR3 spans 13 residues. CDR1 is GTSNPN, CDR2 SVGIG, per germline (reference sequence). CDR3 amino acids: CACGRPPGNEQFF. CDR3 DNA sequence: TGTGCCTGCGGGAGACCCCCAGGCAATGAGCAGTTCTTC.

V usage is TRBV5-8 and J usage is TRBJ1-5; weak D call: TRBD1 (5 bases). The CDR3 has 15 amino acids. V was shortened by 1 base and J by 2 bases, with 10 bases between the two germline ends. Per the germline V gene, CDR1 is SGHTS and CDR2 is YDEGEE. CDR3 protein: CASSLFVGGNQPQHF. The CDR3 DNA reads TGTGCCAGCAGCTTGTTCGTAGGGGGCAATCAGCCCCAGCATTTT.

V is TRBV5-4 and J is TRBJ2-7; 11 bases match TRBD2. Germline V lookup: CDR1 SGHNT, CDR2 YYREEE (reference sequence). V lost 0 bases, J lost 2 bases, and 1 base stayed unmatched. The CDR3 has 15 residues. CDR3 protein: CASSLGLAGPYEQYF. The CDR3 DNA reads as TGTGCCAGCAGCTTGGGACTAGCGGGGCCCTACGAGCAGTACTTC. Full variable domain (missing parts from reference TRBV5-4 and TRBJ2-7): ETGVTQSPTHLIKTRGQQVTLRCSSQSGHNTVSWYQQALGQGPQFIFQYYREEENGRGNFPPRFSGLQFPNYSSELNVNALELDDSALYLCASSLGLAGPYEQYFGPGTRLTVT.

The V gene is TRBV7-8, the J gene TRBJ2-1; possible D gene TRBD1, 5 bases. Per the germline V gene, CDR1 is SGHVS and CDR2 is FQNEAQ. The V gene lost 4 bases and the J gene lost 7 bases, with 8 bases spanning the gap. This CDR3 has 12 residues. CDR3 loop: CASSSGINEQFF. CDR3 nucleotides: TGTGCCAGCAGCTCAGGGATAAATGAGCAGTTCTTC.

This chain joins TRBV6-5 and TRBJ2-7; 10 nucleotides match TRBD1. With 6 bases clipped from V and 6 bases from J, the junction kept 8 bases outside the gene matches. CDR3 size: 14 residues. Per the germline V gene, CDR1 is MNHEY and CDR2 is SVGAGI. CDR3 nucleotides: TGTGCCAGCAGGGCGGGACAGGGGACCAGCGAGCAGTACTTC. Translation gives CASRAGQGTSEQYF.

V usage is TRBV29-1 and J usage is TRBJ2-1; 7 bases are a match to TRBD2. This CDR3 region has 15 residues. Germline CDR1 reads SQVTM; CDR2 reads ANQGSEA. V dropped 2 bases and J dropped 6; count of bases not matched to a gene: 10. CDR3 in amino acids: CSVELRTGGLNEQFF. CDR3 in DNA: TGCAGCGTTGAACTTAGGACGGGAGGTCTCAATGAGCAGTTCTTC.

This sequence joins TRBV30 and TRBJ2-5; D remains ambiguous. The CDR3 has 14 amino acids. Looked up from germline, CDR1 is GTSNPN and CDR2 is SVGIG (reference sequence). The germline V and J ends were trimmed by 1 base and 5 bases, with 14 bases remaining between them. CDR3 bases: TGTGCCTGGAGTGGGGCCCAGCACCCGGAGACCCAGTACTTC. It codes for CAWSGAQHPETQYF. Looking up the rest from reference TRBV30 and TRBJ2-5 gives the full variable domain: SQTIHQWPATLVQPVGSPLSLECTVEGTSNPNLYWYRQAAGRGLQLLFYSVGIGQISSEVPQNLSASRPQDRQFILSSKKLLLSDSGFYLCAWSGAQHPETQYFGPGTRLLVL.

The rearrangement joins TRBV5-1 to TRBJ1-4; a weak D match, TRBD1 (5 bases). The V gene's germline CDR1 is SGHRS and CDR2 YFSETQ. V was clipped by 4 bases and J by 2 bases, with 12 bases between them. There are 15 residues in the CDR3. CDR3 in amino acids: CASSAAGHTNEKLFF. CDR3 in DNA: TGCGCCAGCAGCGCCGCAGGGCATACTAATGAAAAACTGTTTTTT.

The CDR3 protein is CASRPQGAKNTEAFF. CDR3 nucleotide sequence: TGTGCCAGCAGGCCACAGGGGGCCAAGAACACTGAAGCTTTCTTT. V usage is TRBV7-3 and J usage is TRBJ1-1; 9 positions match TRBD1. This CDR3 contains 15 residues. CDR1 SGHTA and CDR2 FQGTGA come from the germline V gene. V gave up 6 bases and J gave up 1 base; unmatched junction bases: 6.

The rearrangement joins TRBV12-3 or TRBV12-4 to TRBJ1-6; 7 nucleotides match TRBD1. CDR3 length: 12 residues. Trimming at V came to 10 bases and at J to 7 bases, leaving 4 bases not matched to a gene. CDR3: CAIRQGNSPLHF. As DNA, the CDR3 is TGTGCCATTAGACAGGGCAATTCACCCCTCCACTTT.